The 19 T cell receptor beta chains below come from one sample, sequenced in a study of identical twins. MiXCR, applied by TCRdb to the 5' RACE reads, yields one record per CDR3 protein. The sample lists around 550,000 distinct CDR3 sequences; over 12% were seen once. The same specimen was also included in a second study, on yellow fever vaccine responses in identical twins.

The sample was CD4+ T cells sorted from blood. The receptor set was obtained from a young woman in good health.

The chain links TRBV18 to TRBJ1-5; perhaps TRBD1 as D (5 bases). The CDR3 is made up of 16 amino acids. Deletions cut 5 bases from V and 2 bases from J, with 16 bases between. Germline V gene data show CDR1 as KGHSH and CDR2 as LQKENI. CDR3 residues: CASSNGIGDGNQPQHF. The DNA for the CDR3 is TGTGCCAGCTCAAACGGGATTGGGGACGGCAATCAGCCCCAGCATTTT.

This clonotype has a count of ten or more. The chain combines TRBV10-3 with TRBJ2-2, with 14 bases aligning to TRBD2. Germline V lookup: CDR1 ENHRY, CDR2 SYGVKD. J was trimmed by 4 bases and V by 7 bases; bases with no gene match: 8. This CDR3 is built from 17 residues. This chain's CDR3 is CAINTGTSGGSTGELFF. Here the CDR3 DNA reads TGTGCCATCAACACCGGGACTAGCGGGGGAAGCACCGGGGAGCTGTTTTTT.

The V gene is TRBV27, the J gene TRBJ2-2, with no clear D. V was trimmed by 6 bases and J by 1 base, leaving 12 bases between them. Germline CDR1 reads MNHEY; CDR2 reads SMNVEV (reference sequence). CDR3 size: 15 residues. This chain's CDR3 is CASSLRPGNTGELFF. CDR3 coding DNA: TGTGCCAGCAGCTTACGGCCAGGGAACACCGGGGAGCTGTTTTTT.

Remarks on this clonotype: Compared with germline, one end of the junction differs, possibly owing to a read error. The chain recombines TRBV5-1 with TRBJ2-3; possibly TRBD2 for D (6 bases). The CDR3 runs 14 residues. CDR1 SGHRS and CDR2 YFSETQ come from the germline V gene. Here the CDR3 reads CAGSLGGDPDTQYF. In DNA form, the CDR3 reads TGCGCCGGCAGCTTGGGCGGGGACCCAGATACGCAGTATTTT.

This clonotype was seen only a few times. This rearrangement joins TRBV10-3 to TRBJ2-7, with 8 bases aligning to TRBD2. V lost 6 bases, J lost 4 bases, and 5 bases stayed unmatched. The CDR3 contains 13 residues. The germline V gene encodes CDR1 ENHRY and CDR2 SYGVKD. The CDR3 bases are TGTGCCATCAGGGCTAGCGGGTCTTACGAGCAGTACTTC. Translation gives CAIRASGSYEQYF.

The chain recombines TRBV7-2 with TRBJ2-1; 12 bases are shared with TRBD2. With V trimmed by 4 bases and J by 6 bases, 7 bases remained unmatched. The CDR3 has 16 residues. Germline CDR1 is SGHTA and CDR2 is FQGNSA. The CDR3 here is CASSYLAGGLVNEQFF. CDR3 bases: TGTGCCAGCAGCTACCTAGCGGGGGGGCTCGTCAATGAGCAGTTCTTC.

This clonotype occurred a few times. The CDR3 region has the DNA TGCAGTGCTAGAGCGCCCCCCGGCGGGCCAGCACAAGAGACCCAGTACTTC. Translated, it gives CSARAPPGGPAQETQYF. V gene TRBV20-1 combines with J gene TRBJ2-5, with D maybe TRBD2 (5 bases). The length of the CDR3 is 17 residues. Germline V gene data show CDR1 as DFQATT and CDR2 as SNEGSKA (reference sequence). V was shortened by 1 base and J by 2 bases, with 20 bases between the two germline ends.

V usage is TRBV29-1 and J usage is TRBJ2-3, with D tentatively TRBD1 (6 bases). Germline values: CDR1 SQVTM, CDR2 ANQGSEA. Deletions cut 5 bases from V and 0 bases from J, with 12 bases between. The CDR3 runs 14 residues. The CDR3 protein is CSVSRGGSTDTQYF. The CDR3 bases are TGCAGCGTTTCCAGAGGGGGAAGCACAGATACGCAGTATTTT.

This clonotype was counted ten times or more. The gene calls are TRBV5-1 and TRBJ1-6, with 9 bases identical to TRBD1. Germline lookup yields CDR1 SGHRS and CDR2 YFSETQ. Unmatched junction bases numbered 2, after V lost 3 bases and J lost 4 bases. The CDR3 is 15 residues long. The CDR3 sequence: CASSSGQGYNSPLHF. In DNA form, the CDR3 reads TGCGCCAGCAGCTCGGGACAGGGTTATAATTCACCCCTCCACTTT.

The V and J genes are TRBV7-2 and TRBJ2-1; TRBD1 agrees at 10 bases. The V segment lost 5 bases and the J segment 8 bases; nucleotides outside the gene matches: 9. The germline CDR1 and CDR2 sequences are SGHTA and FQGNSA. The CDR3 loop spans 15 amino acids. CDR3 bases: TGTGCCAGCAGCCACCGACAGGGGGCATCCTATGAGCAGTTCTTC. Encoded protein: CASSHRQGASYEQFF.

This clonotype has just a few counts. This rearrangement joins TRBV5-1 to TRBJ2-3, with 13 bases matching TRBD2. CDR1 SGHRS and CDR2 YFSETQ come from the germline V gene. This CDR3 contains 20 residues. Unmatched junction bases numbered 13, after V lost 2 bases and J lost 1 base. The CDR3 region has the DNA TGCGCCAGCAGCTTTTCCTCCGGGACTAGCGGGGAGTGGGGCACAGATACGCAGTATTTT. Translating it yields CASSFSSGTSGEWGTDTQYF.

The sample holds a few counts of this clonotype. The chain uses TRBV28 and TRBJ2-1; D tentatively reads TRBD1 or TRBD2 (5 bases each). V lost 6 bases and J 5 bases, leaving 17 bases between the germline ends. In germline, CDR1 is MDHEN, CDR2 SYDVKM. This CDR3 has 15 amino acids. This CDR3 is CASSFAGRPNNEQFF. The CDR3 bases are TGTGCCAGCAGCTTCGCAGGGAGACCGAACAATGAGCAGTTCTTC.

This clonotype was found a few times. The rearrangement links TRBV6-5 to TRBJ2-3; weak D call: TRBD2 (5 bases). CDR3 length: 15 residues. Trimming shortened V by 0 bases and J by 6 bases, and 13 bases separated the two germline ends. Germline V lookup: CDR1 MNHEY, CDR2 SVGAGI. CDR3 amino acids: CASSYSTGFADTQYF. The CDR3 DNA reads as TGTGCCAGCAGTTACTCGACGGGGTTCGCGGATACGCAGTATTTT.

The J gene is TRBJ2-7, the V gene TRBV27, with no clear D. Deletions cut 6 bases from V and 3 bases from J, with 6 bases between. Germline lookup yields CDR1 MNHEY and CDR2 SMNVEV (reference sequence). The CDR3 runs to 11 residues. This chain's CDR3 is CASSKHYEQYV. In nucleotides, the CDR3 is TGTGCCAGCAGCAAACACTACGAGCAGTACGTC.

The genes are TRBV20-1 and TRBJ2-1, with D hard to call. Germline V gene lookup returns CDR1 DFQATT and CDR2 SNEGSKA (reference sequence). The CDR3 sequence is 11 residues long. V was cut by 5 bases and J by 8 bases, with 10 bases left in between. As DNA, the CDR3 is TGCAGTGCTCCTTTGCTGGATGAGCAGTTCTTC. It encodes CSAPLLDEQFF.

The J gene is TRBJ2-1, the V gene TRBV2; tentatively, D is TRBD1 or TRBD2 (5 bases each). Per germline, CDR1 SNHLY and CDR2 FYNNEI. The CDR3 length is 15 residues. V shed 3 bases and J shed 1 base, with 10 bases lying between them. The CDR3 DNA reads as TGTGCCAGCAGTGATGCGAGGGGTTCCTACAATGAGCAGTTCTTC. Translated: CASSDARGSYNEQFF.

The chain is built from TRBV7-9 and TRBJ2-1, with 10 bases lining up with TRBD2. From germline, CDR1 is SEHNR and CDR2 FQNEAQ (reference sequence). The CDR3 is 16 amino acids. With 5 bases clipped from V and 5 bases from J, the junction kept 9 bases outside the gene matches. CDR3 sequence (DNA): TGTGCCAGCAGCGTACGTACTAGCGGGATAGACAATGAGCAGTTCTTC. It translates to CASSVRTSGIDNEQFF.

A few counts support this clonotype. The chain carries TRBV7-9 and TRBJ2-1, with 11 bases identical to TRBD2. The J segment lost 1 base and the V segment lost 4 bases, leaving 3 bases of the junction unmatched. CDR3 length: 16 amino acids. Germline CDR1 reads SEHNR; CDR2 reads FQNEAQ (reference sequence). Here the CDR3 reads CASSSRTSGSYNEQFF. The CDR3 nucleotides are TGTGCCAGCAGCTCCCGGACTAGCGGGTCCTACAATGAGCAGTTCTTC.

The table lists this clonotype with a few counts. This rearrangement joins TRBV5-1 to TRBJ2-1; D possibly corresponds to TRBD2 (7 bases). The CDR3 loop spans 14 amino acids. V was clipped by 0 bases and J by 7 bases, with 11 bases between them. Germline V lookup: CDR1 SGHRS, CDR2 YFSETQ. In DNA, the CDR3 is TGCGCCAGCAGCTTGGAGGGGGGGGTAAATGAGCAGTTCTTC. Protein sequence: CASSLEGGVNEQFF.